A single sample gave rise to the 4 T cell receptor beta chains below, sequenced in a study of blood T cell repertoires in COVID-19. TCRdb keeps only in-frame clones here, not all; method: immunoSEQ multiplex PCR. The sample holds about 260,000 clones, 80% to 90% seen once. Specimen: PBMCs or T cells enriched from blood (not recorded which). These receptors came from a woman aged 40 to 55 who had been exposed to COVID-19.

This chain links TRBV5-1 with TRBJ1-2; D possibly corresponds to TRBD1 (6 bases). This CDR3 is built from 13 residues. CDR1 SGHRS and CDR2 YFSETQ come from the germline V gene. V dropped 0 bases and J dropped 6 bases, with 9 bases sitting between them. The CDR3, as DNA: TGCGCCAGCAGCTTGGCCAGGGGTGATGGCTACACCTTC. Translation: CASSLARGDGYTF.

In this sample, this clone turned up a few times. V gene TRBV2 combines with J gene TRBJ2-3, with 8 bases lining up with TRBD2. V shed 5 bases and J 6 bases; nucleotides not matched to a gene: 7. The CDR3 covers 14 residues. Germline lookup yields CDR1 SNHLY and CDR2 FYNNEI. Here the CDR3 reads CASSPGLAGDTQYF. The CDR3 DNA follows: TGTGCCAGCAGTCCCGGACTAGCCGGGGATACGCAGTATTTT.

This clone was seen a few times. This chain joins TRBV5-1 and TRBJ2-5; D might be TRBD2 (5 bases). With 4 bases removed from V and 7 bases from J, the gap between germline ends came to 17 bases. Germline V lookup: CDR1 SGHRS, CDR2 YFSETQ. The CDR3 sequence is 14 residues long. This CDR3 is CASSPEPTIVTQYF. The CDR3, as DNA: TGCGCCAGCAGCCCCGAACCGACTATAGTGACCCAGTACTTC.

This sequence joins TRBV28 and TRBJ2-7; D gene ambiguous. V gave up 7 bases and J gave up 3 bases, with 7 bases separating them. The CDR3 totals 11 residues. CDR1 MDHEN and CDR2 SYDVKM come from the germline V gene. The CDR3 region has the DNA TGTGCCAGCATCGGGTTCTACGAGCAGTACTTC. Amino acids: CASIGFYEQYF. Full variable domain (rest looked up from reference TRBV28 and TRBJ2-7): DVKVTQSSRYLVKRTGEKVFLECVQDMDHENMFWYRQDPGLGLRLIYFSYDVKMKEKGDIPEGYSVSREKKERFSLILESASTNQTSMYLCASIGFYEQYFGPGTRLTVT.